One sample yielded the 27 T cell receptor beta chains listed below, sequenced in a study of OX40 agonist ivuxolimab in advanced cancers. The method was immunoSEQ multiplex PCR; TCRdb's version includes in-frame clones alone and lacks a portion of them. This table holds about 68,000 clones, around 84% found once. Sequencing used CD4+ or CD8+ T cells sorted from blood, obtained in a trial of the OX40 agonist ivuxolimab. Receptor source: an adult with an advanced solid tumor such as melanoma, head and neck, liver or kidney cancer.

The chain has TRBV4-3 and TRBJ1-5; tentative D call: TRBD1 (6 bases). Germline V gene lookup returns CDR1 LGHNA and CDR2 YSLEER. The germline V and J ends were trimmed by 0 bases and 4 bases, with 10 bases remaining between them. The CDR3 runs to 15 residues. The CDR3 sequence is CASSQDRGLNQPQHF. CDR3 bases: TGCGCCAGCAGCCAAGACAGGGGTTTGAATCAGCCCCAGCATTTT.

The chain employs TRBV5-1 and TRBJ2-7, with a possible D match to TRBD1 (6 bases). The CDR3 has 13 residues. Germline CDR1 reads SGHRS; CDR2 reads YFSETQ. Trimming left V 2 bases short and J 5 bases short, with 11 bases between. The CDR3 spells CASSLQGQDEQYF. In DNA, the CDR3 is TGCGCCAGCAGCTTACAGGGTCAGGACGAGCAGTACTTC.

This clone was picked up a small number of times. V and J are TRBV10-3 and TRBJ2-1, with 7 bases aligning to TRBD2. From germline, CDR1 is ENHRY and CDR2 SYGVKD. Trimming took 4 bases from V and 0 from J; bases not matched to a gene: 3. CDR3 length: 15 amino acids. DNA for the CDR3: TGTGCCATCAGTGCCGGGGGGAGCTCCTACAATGAGCAGTTCTTC. It encodes CAISAGGSSYNEQFF.

The V gene is TRBV28, the J gene TRBJ2-3; TRBD2 agrees at 8 bases. Germline CDR1 MDHEN, CDR2 SYDVKM. The CDR3 spans 17 residues. V was clipped by 0 bases and J by 0 bases; unmatched bases: 5. The CDR3 DNA follows: TGTGCCAGCAGTTTATGGGTGACTAGCGCCAGCACAGATACGCAGTATTTT. Translation: CASSLWVTSASTDTQYF.

This clone has only a few counts. V is TRBV28 and J is TRBJ1-1; D gene unclear. The V gene's germline CDR1 is MDHEN and CDR2 SYDVKM. CDR3 length: 13 residues. The V end was cut by 6 bases, the J end by 3 bases, with 11 bases between. The CDR3 nucleotides read TGTGCCAGCAGCCCTGGCCTGGACACTGAAGCTTTCTTT. Its protein is CASSPGLDTEAFF.

This rearrangement joins TRBV15 to TRBJ1-3; TRBD1 is a possible D gene (5 bases). Germline-derived CDR1 and CDR2 are LNHNV and YYDKDF (reference sequence). This CDR3 region has 17 residues. V lost 3 bases and J 4 bases, leaving 19 bases between the germline ends. The CDR3 DNA reads as TGTGCCACCAGCAGTTCCCTGAGCAGGGTGCAGGGAAACACCATATATTTT. As protein: CATSSSLSRVQGNTIYF. The variable domain in full, completed from reference TRBV15 and TRBJ1-3, reads DAMVIQNPRYQVTQFGKPVTLSCSQTLNHNVMYWYQQKSSQAPKLLFHYYDKDFNNEADTPDNFQSRRPNTSFCFLDIRSPGLGDTAMYLCATSSSLSRVQGNTIYFGEGSWLTVV.

The chain employs TRBV19 and TRBJ2-1, with 12 bases identical to TRBD2. Per the germline V gene, CDR1 is LNHDA and CDR2 is SQIVND (reference sequence). Germline trimming cut 6 bases from V and 2 bases from J; bases unmatched to any gene: 5. This CDR3 has 16 residues. In nucleotides, the CDR3 is TGTGCCAGTAGGAGGTCTAGCGGGGGGGCCTACAATGAGCAGTTCTTC. Its translation is CASRRSSGGAYNEQFF.

The gene calls are TRBV7-8 and TRBJ2-7; 8 nucleotides match TRBD1. Germline V lookup: CDR1 SGHVS, CDR2 FQNEAQ. The CDR3 has 15 amino acids. J gave up 1 base and V 2 bases, and 4 bases lay outside the gene matches. This CDR3 is CASSLTGGLSYEQYF. CDR3 bases: TGTGCCAGCAGCTTAACAGGGGGATTGTCCTACGAGCAGTACTTC.

The rearrangement uses TRBV10-2 and TRBJ1-6; 7 bases line up with TRBD1. CDR1 is WSHSY, CDR2 SAAADI, per germline. J lost 8 bases, V lost 6 bases, and 7 bases had no gene match. The CDR3 totals 14 residues. CDR3 region: CASRETGFDSPLHF. The CDR3 DNA reads as TGCGCCAGCAGGGAGACAGGGTTTGATTCACCCCTCCACTTT.

The rearrangement uses TRBV27 and TRBJ2-5, with unresolved D. Looked up from germline, CDR1 is MNHEY and CDR2 is SMNVEV (reference sequence). This CDR3 contains 13 residues. V shed 3 bases and J shed 2 bases, with 7 bases lying between them. The CDR3 nucleotides read TGTGCCAGCAGTTTTACGGATCAAGAGACCCAGTACTTC. Its protein is CASSFTDQETQYF.

V and J are TRBV6-1 and TRBJ1-2, with a possible D match to TRBD1 (5 bases). Germline V gives CDR1 MNHNS, CDR2 SASEGT. Trimming cost V 4 bases and J 4 bases, with 10 bases left between them. There are 13 residues in the CDR3. CDR3 sequence (DNA): TGTGCCAGCAGTGGTGGGGGTTCCTATGGCTACACCTTC. Amino acid sequence: CASSGGGSYGYTF.

The rearrangement joins TRBV5-6 to TRBJ2-3; D is uncertain. The CDR3 length is 14 residues. The germline gives CDR1 SGHDT, CDR2 YYEEEE. Trimming removed 2 bases from V and 2 bases from J, with 9 bases in between. As DNA, the CDR3 is TGTGCCAGCAGCTTCAGGAGTTTCACAGATACGCAGTATTTT. Translating gives CASSFRSFTDTQYF.

The chain has TRBV5-1 and TRBJ1-2; perhaps TRBD1 as D (5 bases). CDR3 length: 12 amino acids. Germline V gives CDR1 SGHRS, CDR2 YFSETQ. V was clipped by 0 bases and J by 13 bases, with 13 bases between them. As DNA, the CDR3 is TGCGCCAGCAGCTTGGACAGGTTAACGGCCACCTTC. As protein: CASSLDRLTATF.

The chain combines TRBV2 with TRBJ2-7, with 9 bases that match TRBD2. CDR3 length equals 14 residues. Germline V gene sequence: CDR1 SNHLY, CDR2 FYNNEI. V lost 11 bases and J lost 0; bases outside the gene matches: 8. CDR3 sequence reads: CAAGGGLNSYEQYF. As DNA, the CDR3 is TGTGCCGCGGGGGGGGGCCTTAACTCCTACGAGCAGTACTTC.

J is TRBJ2-7 and V is TRBV6-1, with 7 positions matching TRBD2. The germline CDR1 and CDR2 sequences are MNHNS and SASEGT. J lost 3 bases, V lost 6 bases, and 11 bases had no gene match. This CDR3 is 15 amino acids long. CDR3 coding DNA: TGTGCCAGCAGCCTGCGGGGAGGGCTGGGCTACGAGCAGTACTTC. Its protein is CASSLRGGLGYEQYF.

The chain couples TRBV14 to TRBJ1-2; D remains ambiguous. Germline V gene data show CDR1 as SGHDN and CDR2 as FVKESK. CDR3 size: 15 residues. V was cut by 4 bases and J by 4 bases, with 16 bases left in between. CDR3 DNA: TGTGCCAGCAGCCTGATTGACGGGGTACCCTATGGCTACACCTTC. Amino acids: CASSLIDGVPYGYTF.

The rearrangement links TRBV6-1 to TRBJ1-2; the D gene is possibly TRBD1 (5 bases). The CDR3 runs to 16 residues. V was trimmed by 0 bases and J by 4 bases, leaving 15 bases between them. Germline V lookup: CDR1 MNHNS, CDR2 SASEGT. The CDR3 protein is CASSEAGQAGSYGYTF. The CDR3, as DNA: TGTGCCAGCAGTGAAGCAGGCCAGGCAGGGTCCTATGGCTACACCTTC.

The CDR3 spells CASSQEGPSGSGTGELFF. The CDR3 nucleotides read TGCGCCAGCAGCCAAGAGGGCCCTAGCGGGAGTGGTACCGGGGAGCTGTTTTTT. V is TRBV4-1 and J is TRBJ2-2, with TRBD2 matching over 10 bases. The CDR3 loop spans 18 amino acids. V lost 0 bases and J lost 5; bases outside the gene matches: 9. Germline V gene lookup returns CDR1 MGHRA and CDR2 YSYEKL.

The V call is TRBV11-2, the J call TRBJ2-3; TRBD2 matches at 8 bases. The V and J ends lost 0 bases and 2 bases, in that order; junction bases with no gene match: 7. Looked up from germline, CDR1 is SGHAT and CDR2 is FQNNGV. The CDR3 has 17 residues. DNA of the CDR3: TGTGCCAGCAGCTTAGATTTGGTAGCGGGATACACAGATACGCAGTATTTT. Protein sequence: CASSLDLVAGYTDTQYF. Supplemented by reference TRBV11-2 and TRBJ2-3, the full variable domain reads EAGVAQSPRYKIIEKRQSVAFWCNPISGHATLYWYQQILGQGPKLLIQFQNNGVVDDSQLPKDRFSAERLKGVDSTLKIQPAKLEDSAVYLCASSLDLVAGYTDTQYFGPGTRLTVL.

This chain connects TRBV7-3 to TRBJ2-5, with TRBD2 matching over 11 bases. After removal of 5 bases from V and 3 bases from J, the junction contained 2 bases not matched to a gene. This CDR3 contains 14 residues. Germline CDR1 is SGHTA and CDR2 is FQGTGA. The CDR3 nucleotides are TGTGCCAGCAGCCCGGGACTAGCGGAAGAGACCCAGTACTTC. Its protein is CASSPGLAEETQYF.

The rearrangement links TRBV4-1 to TRBJ2-1, with TRBD1 matching 7 bases. The CDR3 length is 16 residues. Germline V gives CDR1 MGHRA, CDR2 YSYEKL. Trimming took 1 base from V and 3 from J; bases not matched to a gene: 6. The CDR3 is CASSQGMTGHYNEQFF. The CDR3, as DNA: TGCGCCAGCAGCCAAGGAATGACAGGGCACTACAATGAGCAGTTCTTC.

The chain links TRBV10-3 to TRBJ1-3; unclear D gene. V lost 4 bases and J 0 bases, leaving 10 bases between the germline ends. The germline gives CDR1 ENHRY, CDR2 SYGVKD. The CDR3 contains 15 residues. This CDR3 is CAISVGLTSGNTIYF. CDR3 DNA sequence: TGTGCCATCAGTGTTGGGCTGACCTCTGGAAACACCATATATTTT.

The chain couples TRBV10-3 to TRBJ2-5; no reliable D call. Germline loops: CDR1 ENHRY, CDR2 SYGVKD. V lost 6 bases and J 1 base, leaving 9 bases between the germline ends. The CDR3 is 13 residues long. This CDR3 reads CAIRDGAQETQYF. DNA of the CDR3: TGTGCCATCAGGGACGGTGCCCAAGAGACCCAGTACTTC.

The chain has TRBV4-3 and TRBJ1-5; D is perhaps TRBD1 (5 bases). CDR1 is LGHNA and CDR2 is YSLEER in the germline V gene. This CDR3 has 17 amino acids. V dropped 0 bases and J dropped 6 bases, with 18 bases sitting between them. CDR3 nucleotide sequence: TGCGCCAGCAGCCAAGATTCGGGACGGGCGGTGGGTCAGCCCCAGCATTTT. This translates into CASSQDSGRAVGQPQHF.

The genes are TRBV2 and TRBJ2-7; a weak D match, TRBD1 (6 bases). The germline CDR1 and CDR2 sequences are SNHLY and FYNNEI. The CDR3 sequence is 13 residues long. V was shortened by 2 bases and J by 6 bases, with 11 bases between the two germline ends. CDR3 loop: CASSEINRVEQYF. In nucleotides, the CDR3 is TGTGCCAGCAGTGAAATTAACAGGGTCGAGCAGTACTTC.

V usage is TRBV5-1 and J usage is TRBJ2-5; 7 positions agree with TRBD2. V lost 8 bases to trimming and J lost 2 bases; unmatched junction nucleotides: 12. The V gene's germline CDR1 is SGHRS and CDR2 YFSETQ. The length of the CDR3 is 15 residues. CDR3 DNA sequence: TGCGCCAGTCACTCCCCAGCGGGACCTCAAGAGACCCAGTACTTC. Translating it yields CASHSPAGPQETQYF.

This clone has only a few counts. This rearrangement joins TRBV19 to TRBJ2-2; D is perhaps TRBD1 or TRBD2 (5 bases each). Trimming took off 7 bases at V and 0 bases at J, with 12 bases between the two ends. This CDR3 is 15 amino acids long. Germline V gene sequence: CDR1 LNHDA, CDR2 SQIVND (reference sequence). CDR3 bases: TGTGCCAGTACCTGGGACGGCTCGAACACCGGGGAGCTGTTTTTT. Amino acid sequence: CASTWDGSNTGELFF.